Following are 32 T cell receptor beta chains from one sample sequenced in a study of blood T cell repertoires in COVID-19. Profiling relied on immunoSEQ multiplex PCR, and the TCRdb table lists in-frame clones only, not all of them. The sample has roughly 120,000 clones; 84% are singletons. The sequencing sample was made of peripheral blood. The receptors were sampled from a woman in her fifties or sixties with acute or convalescent COVID-19.

This chain connects TRBV9 to TRBJ2-2; TRBD2 agrees at 9 bases. This CDR3 is 15 amino acids long. V was clipped by 0 bases and J by 5 bases; unmatched bases: 2. Germline lookup yields CDR1 SGDLS and CDR2 YYNGEE. CDR3 amino acids: CASSVGGGVTGELFF. The CDR3 DNA follows: TGTGCCAGCAGCGTAGGCGGGGGGGTAACCGGGGAGCTGTTTTTT.

This clone was counted a few times. The chain employs TRBV15 and TRBJ1-5, with unresolved D. The germline CDR1 and CDR2 sequences are LNHNV and YYDKDF (reference sequence). V lost 2 bases and J 5 bases, leaving 4 bases between the germline ends. The length of the CDR3 is 12 residues. The CDR3 sequence is CATSRFDQPQHF. As DNA, the CDR3 is TGTGCCACCAGCAGATTCGATCAGCCCCAGCATTTT.

This clone was counted only a few times. The chain employs TRBV7-3 and TRBJ2-1, with a tentative D call TRBD1 (6 bases). Germline V gene data show CDR1 as SGHTA and CDR2 as FQGTGA. The CDR3 extends over 15 amino acids. V was trimmed by 2 bases and J by 4 bases, leaving 12 bases between them. The CDR3 loop reads CASSLGGSRYNEQFF. CDR3 in DNA: TGTGCCAGCAGCTTAGGGGGCTCAAGGTACAATGAGCAGTTCTTC.

This chain connects TRBV18 to TRBJ1-2; no definite D call. V shed 6 bases and J shed 2 bases, with 13 bases lying between them. The CDR3 is made up of 14 amino acids. Germline loops: CDR1 KGHSH, CDR2 LQKENI. The CDR3: CASSIGEVNYGYTF. Here the CDR3 DNA reads TGTGCCAGCTCGATCGGGGAGGTAAACTATGGCTACACCTTC.

The V and J genes are TRBV15 and TRBJ1-1, with D tentatively TRBD1 (5 bases). This CDR3 comprises 15 residues. The V and J ends lost 0 bases and 7 bases respectively, with 15 bases between them. The germline V gene has CDR1 LNHNV and CDR2 YYDKDF (reference sequence). The CDR3 is CATSRDGRGESEAFF. DNA for the CDR3: TGTGCCACCAGCAGAGATGGGCGGGGGGAGAGTGAAGCTTTCTTT.

The chain has TRBV2 and TRBJ2-2; D is unclear. V dropped 2 bases and J dropped 5 bases, with 6 bases sitting between them. There are 13 residues in the CDR3. Germline lookup yields CDR1 SNHLY and CDR2 FYNNEI. CDR3 nucleotides: TGTGCCAGCAGTGAATCGAGAACCGGGGAGCTGTTTTTT. Residues: CASSESRTGELFF. The variable domain in full, with the rest retrieved from reference TRBV2 and TRBJ2-2, is EPEVTQTPSHQVTQMGQEVILRCVPISNHLYFYWYRQILGQKVEFLVSFYNNEISEKSEIFDDQFSVERPDGSNFTLKIRSTKLEDSAMYFCASSESRTGELFFGEGSRLTVL.

J is TRBJ1-1 and V is TRBV19, with a tentative D call TRBD1 (5 bases). CDR1 LNHDA and CDR2 SQIVND come from the germline V gene (reference sequence). There are 13 residues in the CDR3. V gave up 8 bases and J gave up 0 bases, with 10 bases separating them. The CDR3 is CASWGQVNTEAFF. The CDR3 DNA sequence: TGTGCCAGTTGGGGCCAAGTGAACACTGAAGCTTTCTTT.

The chain has TRBV6-5 and TRBJ1-2; TRBD1 matches 8 bases. J gave up 4 bases and V 6 bases, and 7 bases lay outside the gene matches. CDR1 is MNHEY and CDR2 is SVGAGI in the germline V gene. CDR3 size: 14 residues. The DNA for the CDR3 is TGTGCCAGCAGACTAGGACAGGGTGGCTATGGCTACACCTTC. Protein product: CASRLGQGGYGYTF.

The chain is built from TRBV27 and TRBJ1-2, with no clear D. Germline V lookup: CDR1 MNHEY, CDR2 SMNVEV (reference sequence). The CDR3 loop spans 12 amino acids. V dropped 6 bases and J dropped 2 bases, with 7 bases sitting between them. The chain's CDR3 is CASRSTNYGYTF. CDR3 nucleotides: TGTGCCAGCAGGTCTACCAACTATGGCTACACCTTC.

This clone has a single count. The CDR3: CASSIDLTTGNEQFF. In DNA form, the CDR3 reads TGTGCCAGTAGTATAGACCTTACAACAGGGAATGAGCAGTTCTTC. V is TRBV19 and J is TRBJ2-1, with D perhaps TRBD1 (6 bases). The CDR3 has 15 amino acids. Germline V gene data show CDR1 as LNHDA and CDR2 as SQIVND (reference sequence). The V gene lost 0 bases and the J gene lost 7 bases, with 13 bases spanning the gap.

The V gene is TRBV14, the J gene TRBJ1-3; TRBD1 might be the D (5 bases). The CDR3 is 18 amino acids. Germline CDR1 and CDR2: SGHDN and FVKESK. Between the trimmed V and J ends, which lost 3 bases and 0 bases, there was a span of 18 bases. The CDR3 bases are TGTGCCAGCAGCCACTCGTTGTACGGACATATCTCTGGAAACACCATATATTTT. Its translation is CASSHSLYGHISGNTIYF.

V usage is TRBV30 and J usage is TRBJ1-5; a weak D match, TRBD1 (6 bases). The CDR3 has 14 amino acids. Deletions cut 3 bases from V and 5 bases from J, with 14 bases between. CDR1 and CDR2 (germline): GTSNPN, SVGIG (reference sequence). This CDR3 reads CAWSTGGADQPQHF. Here the CDR3 DNA reads TGTGCCTGGAGCACGGGGGGCGCTGATCAGCCCCAGCATTTT. Filled out from reference TRBV30 and TRBJ1-5, the complete variable domain reads SQTIHQWPATLVQPVGSPLSLECTVEGTSNPNLYWYRQAAGRGLQLLFYSVGIGQISSEVPQNLSASRPQDRQFILSSKKLLLSDSGFYLCAWSTGGADQPQHFGDGTRLSIL.

This rearrangement joins TRBV4-1 to TRBJ2-1, with 7 bases fitting TRBD1. The V segment lost 5 bases and the J segment 4 bases; nucleotides outside the gene matches: 11. CDR1 and CDR2 (germline): MGHRA, YSYEKL. CDR3 size: 16 residues. The CDR3 DNA sequence: TGCGCCAGCAGCAAATCAGACAGGGTGGAATACAATGAGCAGTTCTTC. This codes for CASSKSDRVEYNEQFF.

The genes are TRBV20-1 and TRBJ1-1, with D perhaps TRBD1 (5 bases). Germline V gene lookup returns CDR1 DFQATT and CDR2 SNEGSKA (reference sequence). The V and J ends lost 0 bases and 10 bases respectively, with 9 bases between them. The CDR3 has 11 amino acids. The CDR3 here is CSARERGGAFF. CDR3 sequence (DNA): TGCAGTGCTAGAGAACGGGGGGGAGCTTTCTTT.

This chain uses TRBV18 with TRBJ1-4; 7 nucleotides align to TRBD1. V lost 3 bases and J lost 7; bases outside the gene matches: 14. CDR3 length: 17 amino acids. Germline CDR1 is KGHSH and CDR2 is LQKENI. The CDR3 DNA reads as TGTGCCAGCTCACCTAAGGAGTCCGGACAGGATCGTGAAAAACTGTTTTTT. As protein: CASSPKESGQDREKLFF.

This rearrangement joins TRBV7-8 to TRBJ1-5; D possibly corresponds to TRBD1 (5 bases). This CDR3 contains 16 residues. The V gene's germline CDR1 is SGHVS and CDR2 FQNEAQ. Trimming cost V 5 bases and J 0 bases, with 14 bases left between them. The CDR3 coding sequence is TGTGCCAGCAGCGCCAAGACAGTTTATAGCAATCAGCCCCAGCATTTT. The encoded protein is CASSAKTVYSNQPQHF.

This chain uses TRBV18 with TRBJ2-7; 8 bases agree with TRBD1. Germline CDR1 reads KGHSH; CDR2 reads LQKENI. V gave up 3 bases and J gave up 3 bases; unmatched junction bases: 7. This CDR3 has 15 amino acids. CDR3 nucleotides: TGTGCCAGCTCACCCCTACCGGACAGGGTCTACGAGCAGTACTTC. It is translated as CASSPLPDRVYEQYF.

The chain has TRBV19 and TRBJ1-1; 7 bases match TRBD1. The trim removed 3 bases at V and 10 bases at J, leaving 5 bases unmatched. This CDR3 contains 12 residues. CDR1 LNHDA and CDR2 SQIVND come from the germline V gene (reference sequence). The CDR3 protein is CASSIPHRGAFF. As DNA, the CDR3 is TGTGCCAGTAGTATTCCTCACAGGGGAGCTTTCTTT. The entire variable domain, with the rest obtained from reference TRBV19 and TRBJ1-1, is as follows: DGGITQSPKYLFRKEGQNVTLSCEQNLNHDAMYWYRQDPGQGLRLIYYSQIVNDFQKGDIAEGYSVSREKKESFPLTVTSAQKNPTAFYLCASSIPHRGAFFGQGTRLTVV.

This clone is a singleton in its sample. This chain connects TRBV5-1 to TRBJ1-3; no clear D gene. V was clipped by 1 base and J by 4 bases, with 9 bases between them. Germline V gene sequence: CDR1 SGHRS, CDR2 YFSETQ. The CDR3 runs to 14 residues. CDR3 coding DNA: TGCGCCAGCAGCTTGCTAGAAAAGGGAAACACCATATATTTT. Translating gives CASSLLEKGNTIYF. Full variable domain (outside the CDR3, taken from reference TRBV5-1 and TRBJ1-3): KAGVTQTPRYLIKTRGQQVTLSCSPISGHRSVSWYQQTPGQGLQFLFEYFSETQRNKGNFPGRFSGRQFSNSRSEMNVSTLELGDSALYLCASSLLEKGNTIYFGEGSWLTVV.

This clone was counted once. The chain links TRBV10-1 to TRBJ2-1, with 10 nucleotides matching TRBD2. The V gene end was trimmed by 6 bases and the J gene end by 4 bases; junction bases not matched to a gene: 9. CDR1 is WNHNN and CDR2 is SYGVQD in the germline V gene (reference sequence). CDR3 length: 16 residues. Written as DNA, the CDR3 is TGCGCCAGCAGCGTCGGACTAGCGGAGATATACAATGAGCAGTTCTTC. It is translated as CASSVGLAEIYNEQFF.

This clone appeared once. The chain couples TRBV6-5 to TRBJ2-1; D possibly corresponds to TRBD2 (6 bases). The CDR3 is 16 residues long. Looked up from germline, CDR1 is MNHEY and CDR2 is SVGAGI. V gave up 4 bases and J gave up 7 bases, with 20 bases separating them. DNA for the CDR3: TGTGCCAGCAGTTCCTCAGGTCGGGGGACCCGTAATGAGCAGTTCTTC. Its translation is CASSSSGRGTRNEQFF.

The rearrangement joins TRBV11-2 to TRBJ2-4; maybe TRBD1 (6 bases). V was trimmed by 0 bases and J by 0 bases, leaving 15 bases between them. This CDR3 has 18 amino acids. Germline CDR1 and CDR2: SGHAT and FQNNGV. CDR3 bases: TGTGCCAGCAGCTTAGAACTTCCTGGGGGCCTAGCCAAAAACATTCAGTACTTC. As protein: CASSLELPGGLAKNIQYF.

The J gene is TRBJ2-2, the V gene TRBV24-1; the match to TRBD1 covers 9 bases. Germline CDR1 reads KGHDR; CDR2 reads SFDVKD. Trimming took 3 bases from V and 6 from J; bases not matched to a gene: 4. CDR3 length: 15 residues. DNA for the CDR3: TGTGCCACCAGTGATGCAACAGGGGGCCCCGGGGAGCTGTTTTTT. Protein sequence: CATSDATGGPGELFF.

The chain has TRBV3-1 (or the pseudogene TRBV3-2) and TRBJ2-3, with 12 bases aligning to TRBD2. The V gene end was trimmed by 3 bases and the J gene end by 0 bases; junction bases not matched to a gene: 1. The germline V gene encodes CDR1 LGHDT and CDR2 YNNKEL (reference sequence). The CDR3 spans 16 residues. The CDR3 nucleotides read TGTGCCAGCAGCCAGACTAGCGGGGGAAGCACAGATACGCAGTATTTT. Translated: CASSQTSGGSTDTQYF.

V gene TRBV6-1 combines with J gene TRBJ2-2; the match to TRBD1 covers 7 bases. V lost 4 bases, J lost 2 bases, and 10 bases stayed unmatched. The CDR3 is made up of 17 amino acids. Germline V gene data show CDR1 as MNHNS and CDR2 as SASEGT. The CDR3 coding sequence is TGTGCCAGCAGTGCATGGGGACAGAGTCCAAACACCGGGGAGCTGTTTTTT. Encoded protein: CASSAWGQSPNTGELFF.

The genes are TRBV19 and TRBJ1-1, with D unclear. The CDR3 totals 15 residues. The V gene lost 8 bases and the J gene lost 7 bases, with 23 bases spanning the gap. Per germline, CDR1 LNHDA and CDR2 SQIVND (reference sequence). This CDR3 reads CASRKEWVRRNEAFF. CDR3 coding DNA: TGTGCCAGTCGTAAGGAGTGGGTCAGACGAAATGAAGCTTTCTTT.

This chain links TRBV27 with TRBJ1-5; 9 bases map to TRBD1. The V and J ends lost 5 bases and 6 bases, in that order; junction bases with no gene match: 8. Per germline, CDR1 MNHEY and CDR2 SMNVEV (reference sequence). The CDR3 runs 15 residues. The chain's CDR3 is CASSPGTGLRQPQHF. In DNA form, the CDR3 reads TGTGCCAGCAGTCCTGGGACAGGGTTACGTCAGCCCCAGCATTTT.

The V gene is TRBV2, the J gene TRBJ2-7, with 7 bases aligning to TRBD1. This CDR3 spans 16 amino acids. Unmatched junction bases numbered 11, after V lost 6 bases and J lost 0 bases. Germline CDR1 is SNHLY and CDR2 is FYNNEI. CDR3 DNA sequence: TGTGCCAGCAGCGACTCGACAGGGCCTGTCTCCTACGAGCAGTACGTC. It codes for CASSDSTGPVSYEQYV.

Here the CDR3 DNA reads TGTGCCAGCAGCCAAGCCAGCGGTTATAACTATGGCTACACCTTC. It encodes CASSQASGYNYGYTF. The gene calls are TRBV4-2 and TRBJ1-2; D remains ambiguous. There are 15 residues in the CDR3. The V gene's germline CDR1 is LGHNA and CDR2 YNFKEQ. Trimming removed 1 base from V and 1 base from J, with 10 bases in between.

The CDR3 nucleotides are TGTGCCAGCAGCCGGACTAGCGGGGGCCACAATGAGCAGTTCTTC. As protein: CASSRTSGGHNEQFF. This chain joins TRBV3-1 (or the pseudogene TRBV3-2) and TRBJ2-1; 13 nucleotides agree with TRBD2. The junction had 2 bases not matched to a gene; V was cut back by 4 bases and J by 5 bases. The germline V gene encodes CDR1 LGHDT and CDR2 YNNKEL (reference sequence). This CDR3 region has 15 residues.

In DNA form, the CDR3 reads TGTGCCAGCAGCGTGGCTGGTGGGACAGGACAAGAGACCCAGTACTTC. Residues: CASSVAGGTGQETQYF. This sequence joins TRBV9 and TRBJ2-5; TRBD1 aligns across 8 bases. The CDR3 is 16 amino acids. CDR1 SGDLS and CDR2 YYNGEE come from the germline V gene. The J segment lost 2 bases and the V segment lost 2 bases, leaving 8 bases of the junction unmatched.

The chain carries TRBV5-1 and TRBJ1-4; possibly TRBD1 for D (5 bases). Trimming stripped 0 bases from V and 0 bases from J, with 9 bases between. Germline V lookup: CDR1 SGHRS, CDR2 YFSETQ. The CDR3 contains 16 residues. DNA of the CDR3: TGCGCCAGCAGCTTGGCCCAGGGCCCAACTAATGAAAAACTGTTTTTT. As protein: CASSLAQGPTNEKLFF.